Listed below are T cell receptor beta chains from one sample, sequenced in a study of STAT5B mutations in CD4+ large granular lymphocyte leukemia. TCRdb keeps only in-frame clones here, not all; method: immunoSEQ multiplex PCR. Seen here are tens of thousands of clones, 65% to 90% observed once, and the top ten hold 1% to 1.5%. Sequencing was performed on CD4+ T cells from blood buffy coats. The receptors shown here come from a human donor in good health. CDR3s include the opening cysteine and the closing phenylalanine or tryptophan. The order of the fields is J gene, V gene, CDR3 protein.

j_call: TRBJ2-2; v_call: TRBV11-3; cdr3_aa: CASSLVAGAAGPGELFF
j_call: TRBJ2-7; v_call: TRBV6-5; cdr3_aa: CASSSPGLPSYEQYF
j_call: TRBJ1-2; v_call: TRBV6-6; cdr3_aa: CASSYSVGTNYGYTF
j_call: TRBJ2-7; v_call: TRBV6-1; cdr3_aa: CASSERPGSGEQYF
j_call: TRBJ1-4; v_call: TRBV19; cdr3_aa: CASSMTDFATNEKLFF
j_call: TRBJ2-7; v_call: TRBV7-3; cdr3_aa: CASSLYSYPYEQYF
j_call: TRBJ1-5; v_call: TRBV6-6; cdr3_aa: CASSYSNRVSNQPQHF
j_call: TRBJ1-6; v_call: TRBV2; cdr3_aa: CASSAGQEVAPLHF
j_call: TRBJ1-2; v_call: TRBV2; cdr3_aa: CASGANYGYTF
j_call: TRBJ2-5; v_call: TRBV30; cdr3_aa: CAWTQTGQQETQYF
j_call: TRBJ2-7; v_call: TRBV10-3; cdr3_aa: CATSGQGASEQYF
j_call: TRBJ1-1; v_call: TRBV18; cdr3_aa: CASSPQADTEAFF
j_call: TRBJ1-3; v_call: TRBV27; cdr3_aa: CASSFRWAGGNTIYF
j_call: TRBJ2-2; v_call: TRBV10-2; cdr3_aa: CASSDPSGTSNLGELFF
j_call: TRBJ1-2; v_call: TRBV4-2; cdr3_aa: CASSQEVRFHYGYTF
j_call: TRBJ1-4; v_call: TRBV5-1; cdr3_aa: CASSLGGNEKLFF
j_call: TRBJ1-6; v_call: TRBV6-5; cdr3_aa: CASQTGYNSPLHF
j_call: TRBJ1-5; v_call: TRBV19; cdr3_aa: CASSMGLSNQPQHF
j_call: TRBJ1-5; v_call: TRBV6-5; cdr3_aa: CASSRRGTDNQPQHF
j_call: TRBJ2-7; v_call: TRBV6-5; cdr3_aa: CASSRDSLSYEQYF
j_call: TRBJ1-3; v_call: TRBV18; cdr3_aa: CASSPNQPDRISGNTIYF
j_call: TRBJ1-2; v_call: TRBV28; cdr3_aa: CASSLMTDNYGYTF
j_call: TRBJ2-5; v_call: TRBV7-2; cdr3_aa: CASSLGAGKETQYF
j_call: TRBJ1-1; v_call: TRBV9; cdr3_aa: CASSVANMNTEAFF
j_call: TRBJ2-7; v_call: TRBV6-6; cdr3_aa: CASSYLRDRGPGEQYF
j_call: TRBJ1-1; v_call: TRBV5-1; cdr3_aa: CASSLEAGGRTEAFF
j_call: TRBJ2-5; v_call: TRBV9; cdr3_aa: CASSVTNQETQYF
j_call: TRBJ2-2; v_call: TRBV5-4; cdr3_aa: CASSWGTASTGELFF
j_call: TRBJ1-4; v_call: TRBV29-1; cdr3_aa: CSVERGADEKLFF
j_call: TRBJ1-1; v_call: TRBV30; cdr3_aa: CAGEGFDAFF
j_call: TRBJ1-5; v_call: TRBV28; cdr3_aa: CASSFGSNQPQHF
j_call: TRBJ1-1; v_call: TRBV18; cdr3_aa: CASSPAPGVNTEAFF
j_call: TRBJ2-7; v_call: TRBV7-8; cdr3_aa: CASSLEGQDPPRYF
j_call: TRBJ2-5; v_call: TRBV7-6; cdr3_aa: CASSPNQGRRGETQYF
j_call: TRBJ2-5; v_call: TRBV11-2; cdr3_aa: CASSRGQQETQYF
j_call: TRBJ2-1; v_call: TRBV18; cdr3_aa: CASSPQDGSYNEQFF
j_call: TRBJ2-1; v_call: TRBV11-1; cdr3_aa: CASSPGQGYSEQFF
j_call: TRBJ2-3; v_call: TRBV7-9; cdr3_aa: CASSTSTDTQYF
j_call: TRBJ2-1; v_call: TRBV10-3; cdr3_aa: CAITEGNEQFF
j_call: TRBJ1-5; v_call: TRBV2; cdr3_aa: CASSQNRGSNQPQHF